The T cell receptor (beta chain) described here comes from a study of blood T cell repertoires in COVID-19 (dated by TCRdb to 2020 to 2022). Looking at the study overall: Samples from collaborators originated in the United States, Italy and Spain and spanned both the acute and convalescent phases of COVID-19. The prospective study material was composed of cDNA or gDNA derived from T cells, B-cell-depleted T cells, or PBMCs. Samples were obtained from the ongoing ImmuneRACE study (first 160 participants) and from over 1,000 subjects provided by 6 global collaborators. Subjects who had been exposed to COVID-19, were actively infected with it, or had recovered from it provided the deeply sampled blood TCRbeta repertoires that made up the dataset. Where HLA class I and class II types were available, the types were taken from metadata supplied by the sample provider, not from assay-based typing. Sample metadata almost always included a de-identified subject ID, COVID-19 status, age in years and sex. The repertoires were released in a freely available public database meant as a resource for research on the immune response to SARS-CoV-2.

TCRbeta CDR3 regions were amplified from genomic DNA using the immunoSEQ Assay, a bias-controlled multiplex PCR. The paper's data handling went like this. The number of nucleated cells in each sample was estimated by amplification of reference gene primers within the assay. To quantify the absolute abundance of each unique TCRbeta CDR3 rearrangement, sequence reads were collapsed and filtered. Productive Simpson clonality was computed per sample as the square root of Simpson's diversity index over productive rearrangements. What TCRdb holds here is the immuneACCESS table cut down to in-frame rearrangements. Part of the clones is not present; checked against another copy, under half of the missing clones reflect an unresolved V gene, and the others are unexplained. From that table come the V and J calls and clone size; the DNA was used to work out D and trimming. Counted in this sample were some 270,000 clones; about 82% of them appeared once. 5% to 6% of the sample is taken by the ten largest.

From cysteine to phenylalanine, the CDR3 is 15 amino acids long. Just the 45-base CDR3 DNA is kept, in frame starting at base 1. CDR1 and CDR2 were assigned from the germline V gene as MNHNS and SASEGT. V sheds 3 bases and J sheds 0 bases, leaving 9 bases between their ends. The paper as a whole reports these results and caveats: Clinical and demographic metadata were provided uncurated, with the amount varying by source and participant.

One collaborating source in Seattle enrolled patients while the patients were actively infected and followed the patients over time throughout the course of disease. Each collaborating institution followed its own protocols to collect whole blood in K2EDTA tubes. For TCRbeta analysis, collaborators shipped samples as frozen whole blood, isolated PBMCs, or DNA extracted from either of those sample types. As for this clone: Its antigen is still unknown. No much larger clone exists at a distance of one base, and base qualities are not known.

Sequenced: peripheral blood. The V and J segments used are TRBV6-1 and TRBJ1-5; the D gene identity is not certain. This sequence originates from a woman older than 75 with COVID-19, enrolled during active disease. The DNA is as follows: TGTGCCAGCAGTGAGGGCAGAGATAGCAATCAGCCCCAGCATTTT. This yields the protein CASSEGRDSNQPQHF.